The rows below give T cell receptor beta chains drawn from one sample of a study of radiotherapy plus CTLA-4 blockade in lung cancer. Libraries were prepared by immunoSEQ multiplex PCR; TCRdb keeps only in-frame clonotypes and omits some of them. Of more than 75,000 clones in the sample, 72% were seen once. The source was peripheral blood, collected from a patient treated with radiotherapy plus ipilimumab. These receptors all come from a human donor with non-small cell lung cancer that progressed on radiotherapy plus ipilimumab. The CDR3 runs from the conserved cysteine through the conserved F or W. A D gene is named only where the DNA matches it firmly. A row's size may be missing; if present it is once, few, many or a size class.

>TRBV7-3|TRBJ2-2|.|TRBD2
TGTGCCAGCGGGAGGGCCATTAACACCGGGGAGCTGTTTTTT
CASGRAINTGELFF
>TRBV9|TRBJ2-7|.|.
TGTGCCAGCAGCGAGGGGAGGTTTTCTTACGAGCAGTACTTC
CASSEGRFSYEQYF
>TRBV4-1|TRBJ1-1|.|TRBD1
TGCGCCAGCAGCCGAGGACAGGGTGGGAACACTGAAGCTTTCTTT
CASSRGQGGNTEAFF
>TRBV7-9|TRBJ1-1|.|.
TGTGCCAGCAGCCGAGACGGGAACACTGAAGCTTTCTTT
CASSRDGNTEAFF
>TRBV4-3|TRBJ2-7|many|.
TGCGCCAGCAGCCAAGCCTCGGGTGCCTCCTACGAGCAGTACTTC
CASSQASGASYEQYF
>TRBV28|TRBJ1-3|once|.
TGTGCCAGCAGTTTACTTCCGAGAAGCTCTGGAAACACCATATATTTT
CASSLLPRSSGNTIYF
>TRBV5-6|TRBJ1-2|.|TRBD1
TGTGCCAGCACCCCGGGACAGGGGAATTTGGGTTTCACCTTC
CASTPGQGNLGFTF
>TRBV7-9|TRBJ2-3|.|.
TGTGCCAGCAGCTTAGGGGGGTCAGGACCAGATACGCAGTATTTT
CASSLGGSGPDTQYF
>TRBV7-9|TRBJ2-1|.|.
TGTGCCAGCAGCTTAGCGGAGGGCGGCTTGTCCTACAATGAGCAGTTCTTC
CASSLAEGGLSYNEQFF
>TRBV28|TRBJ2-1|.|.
TGTGCCAGCAGTTACAGGGAACGACCTTACAATGAGCAGTTCTTC
CASSYRERPYNEQFF
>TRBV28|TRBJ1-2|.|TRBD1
TGTGCCATCACCCCGGGACAGGGAAACTATGGCTACACCTTC
CAITPGQGNYGYTF
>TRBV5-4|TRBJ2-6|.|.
TGTGCCAGCACCCCGGACTCCTCTGGGGCCAACGTCCTGACTTTC
CASTPDSSGANVLTF
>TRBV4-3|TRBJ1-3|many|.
TGCGCCAGCAGCCAAGGGGTCAGTGGTTATGGCACCATATATTTT
CASSQGVSGYGTIYF
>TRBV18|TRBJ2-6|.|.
TGTGCCAGCTCACCAATCCCGCTCTCTGGGGCCAACGTCCTGACTTTC
CASSPIPLSGANVLTF
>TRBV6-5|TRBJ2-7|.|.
TGTGCCAGCAGTTACCCCGGGACACCCTACGAGCAGTACTTC
CASSYPGTPYEQYF
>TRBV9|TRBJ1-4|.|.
TGTGCCAGCAGCGTTTGGGGGAATGAAAATGAAAAACTGTTTTTT
CASSVWGNENEKLFF
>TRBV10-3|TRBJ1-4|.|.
TGTGCCATCAGTCTAGGAGGGCCAACTAATGAAAAACTGTTTTTT
CAISLGGPTNEKLFF